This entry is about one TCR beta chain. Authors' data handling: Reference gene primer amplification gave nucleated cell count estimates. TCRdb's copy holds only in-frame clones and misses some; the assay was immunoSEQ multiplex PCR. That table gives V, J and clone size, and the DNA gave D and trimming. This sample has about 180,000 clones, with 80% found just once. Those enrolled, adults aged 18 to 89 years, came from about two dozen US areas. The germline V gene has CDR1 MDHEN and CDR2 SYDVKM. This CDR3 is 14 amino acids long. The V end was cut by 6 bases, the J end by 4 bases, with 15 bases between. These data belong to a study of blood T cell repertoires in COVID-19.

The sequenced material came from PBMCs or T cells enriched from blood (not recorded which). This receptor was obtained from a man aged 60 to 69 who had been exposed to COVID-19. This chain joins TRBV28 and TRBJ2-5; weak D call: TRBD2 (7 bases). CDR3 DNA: TGTGCCAGCAGCCCGGCGGGGGCGCGAGAGACCCAGTACTTC. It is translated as CASSPAGARETQYF.